This T cell receptor beta chain was identified during a study of STAT5B mutations in CD4+ large granular lymphocyte leukemia. Using immunoSEQ multiplex PCR, the repertoire was profiled, and TCRdb retains in-frame clones only, with some absent. The sample lists 23,000 or so clones, 74% occurring once. Trimming left V 0 bases short and J 2 bases short, with 6 bases between. This CDR3 contains 14 residues. CDR1 is SGHRS, CDR2 YFSETQ, per germline. The specimen was CD4+ T cells from blood buffy coats. This TCR was recovered from a human donor in good health. The gene calls are TRBV5-1 and TRBJ1-3, with no clear D. The CDR3 bases are TGCGCCAGCAGCTTGGATGCTCCTGGAAACACCATATATTTT. This sequence encodes CASSLDAPGNTIYF.